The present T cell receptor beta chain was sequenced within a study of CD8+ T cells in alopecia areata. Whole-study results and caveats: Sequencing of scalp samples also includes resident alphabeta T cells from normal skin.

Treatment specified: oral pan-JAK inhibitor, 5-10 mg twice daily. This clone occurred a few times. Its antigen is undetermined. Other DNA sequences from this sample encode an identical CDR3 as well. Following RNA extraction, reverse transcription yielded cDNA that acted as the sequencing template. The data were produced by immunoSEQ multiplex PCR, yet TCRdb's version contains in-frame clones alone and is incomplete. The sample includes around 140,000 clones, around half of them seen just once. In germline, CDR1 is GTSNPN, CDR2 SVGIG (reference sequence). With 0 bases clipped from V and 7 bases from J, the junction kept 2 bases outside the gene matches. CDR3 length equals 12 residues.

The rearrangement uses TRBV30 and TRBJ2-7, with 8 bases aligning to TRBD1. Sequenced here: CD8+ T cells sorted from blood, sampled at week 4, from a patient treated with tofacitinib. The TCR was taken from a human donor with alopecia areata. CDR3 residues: CAWSVTGDEQYF. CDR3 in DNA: TGTGCCTGGAGTGTGACAGGGGATGAGCAGTACTTC.